This T cell receptor beta chain was retrieved from a study of blood T cell repertoires in COVID-19. Overall study: The United States, Italy and Spain supplied acute and convalescent COVID-19 samples. From T cells, B-cell-depleted T cells, or PBMCs came the material, which was cDNA or gDNA.

The germline CDR1 and CDR2 sequences are SGDLS and YYNGEE. V was trimmed by 3 bases and J by 5 bases, leaving 12 bases between them. The CDR3 is made up of 14 amino acids. Patients at the Seattle site were enrolled during active infection and followed longitudinally. Sequencing used immunoSEQ multiplex PCR; TCRdb keeps in-frame clones, though not all of them. Of roughly 380,000 clones listed, 75% to 90% were seen once; the top ten hold 1.5% to 1.7%. The sample consisted of peripheral blood. The chain carries TRBV9 and TRBJ1-5, with D possibly TRBD1 on 6 matching bases. The sequence was obtained from a middle-aged woman with COVID-19, enrolled during active disease. The CDR3 DNA reads TGTGCCAGCAGCGAGGGGGACACTTATCAGCCCCAGCATTTT. Translated, it gives CASSEGDTYQPQHF. The variable domain in full, with the rest retrieved from reference TRBV9 and TRBJ1-5, is DSGVTQTPKHLITATGQRVTLRCSPRSGDLSVYWYQQSLDQGLQFLIQYYNGEERAKGNILERFSAQQFPDLHSELNLSSLELGDSALYFCASSEGDTYQPQHFGDGTRLSIL.